Listed below are T cell receptor beta chains from one sample, sequenced in a study of T cells after posttransplantation cyclophosphamide. Assay: immunoSEQ multiplex PCR; the TCRdb copy retains only in-frame clones and omits some. Sampling found 30,000 to 35,000 clones, none seen once. The sequenced sample consisted of PBMCs. These receptors were obtained from a woman in her twenties or thirties in good health and a related stem cell transplant donor. The CDR3 runs from the conserved cysteine through the conserved F or W. Fields, in order: D gene, clone size, J gene, V gene, CDR3 DNA, CDR3 protein. A D gene is named only where the DNA matches it firmly. Clone size is given for some rows only: seen once, a few or many times, or a class if the clone is expanded.

TRBD1 | few | TRBJ1-2 | TRBV6-5 | TGTGCCAGCAGTCCTCCCGGGACAGGGCATCGCTACACCTTC | CASSPPGTGHRYTF
- | many | TRBJ2-7 | TRBV11-2 | TGTGCCAGCAGCGGTCCCGGGGTTGAAGAGCAGTACTTC | CASSGPGVEEQYF
- | many | TRBJ1-5 | TRBV6-5 | TGTGCCAGCAGTAGATACACTAGCAATCAGCCCCAGCATTTT | CASSRYTSNQPQHF
- | many | TRBJ1-1 | TRBV5-1 | TGCGCCAGCAGGCGGACAGAGCCTTTGAACACTGAAGCTTTCTTT | CASRRTEPLNTEAFF
- | - | TRBJ1-4 | TRBV28 | TGTGCCAGCAAACTGGACAAAGAAAAACTGTTTTTT | CASKLDKEKLFF
- | many | TRBJ1-3 | TRBV10-3 | TGTGCCAGCGGGACCGGGACTCCAGGAAACACCATATATTTT | CASGTGTPGNTIYF
- | many | TRBJ1-3 | TRBV28 | TGTGCCAGCAGTTGGTCGGGGGGGTCTGGAAACACCATATATTTT | CASSWSGGSGNTIYF
TRBD1 | many | TRBJ1-2 | TRBV10-3 | TGTGCCATCAGCGGACAGGGCTCGTATGGCTACACCTTC | CAISGQGSYGYTF
- | many | TRBJ2-5 | TRBV6-2/TRBV6-3 | TGTGCCAGCAGTCCAGGGGAACGGGCTCAAGAGGCCCAGTACTTC | CASSPGERAQEAQYF
- | - | TRBJ1-5 | TRBV27 | TGTGCCAGCGGACAAGGACCATATAGCAATCAGCCCCAGCATTTT | CASGQGPYSNQPQHF
TRBD1 | many | TRBJ1-5 | TRBV18 | TGTGCCAGCTCGGTGGGGACAGGGATAAGTCAGCCCCAGCATTTT | CASSVGTGISQPQHF
- | - | TRBJ1-1 | TRBV30 | TGTGCCTGGGGTCGGCAGGTGAACACTGAAGCTTTCTTT | CAWGRQVNTEAFF
TRBD2 | many | TRBJ2-5 | TRBV4-3 | TGCGCCAGCAGCCAAGATCTTGGGACTAGCTGGGAGACCCAGTACTTC | CASSQDLGTSWETQYF
TRBD1 | many | TRBJ1-6 | TRBV27 | TGTGCCAGCAGCGCCCAACAGGGGGAAAATTCACCCCTCCACTTT | CASSAQQGENSPLHF
- | many | TRBJ2-2 | TRBV5-8 | TGTGCCAGCAGCTTGGCCCCAGGGGACGGTGCCGGGGAGCTGTTTTTT | CASSLAPGDGAGELFF
TRBD1 | many | TRBJ1-1 | TRBV7-9 | TGTGCCAGCAGCCCGCAACAGGGGAGAACTGAAGCTTTCTTT | CASSPQQGRTEAFF
- | many | TRBJ2-3 | TRBV18 | TGTGCCAGCTCACCCGAGACTGTCACAGATACGCAGTATTTT | CASSPETVTDTQYF
- | few | TRBJ2-3 | TRBV30 | TGTGCCTGGAGTGAGGGGACTTCCAGAGATACGCAGTATTTT | CAWSEGTSRDTQYF
TRBD1 | many | TRBJ2-7 | TRBV7-3 | TGTGCCAGCAGCTCTGGGACAGGGAACGAGCAGTACTTC | CASSSGTGNEQYF
- | many | TRBJ1-2 | TRBV7-9 | TGTGCCAGCAGGGCAGGGTTTGTTGACTATGGCTACACCTTC | CASRAGFVDYGYTF
- | few | TRBJ1-1 | TRBV5-4 | TGTGCCAGCAGCTTGGGAGGGGCGACCACTGAAGCTTTCTTT | CASSLGGATTEAFF
- | many | TRBJ2-5 | TRBV6-2/TRBV6-3 | TGTGCCAGCAGTTTTCCGAGGGTAGCGGACCTCCAAGAGACCCAGTACTTC | CASSFPRVADLQETQYF
- | few | TRBJ2-5 | TRBV7-2 | TGTGCCAGCAGCTTTAGCGTGGAGACCCAGTACTTC | CASSFSVETQYF
TRBD1 | many | TRBJ1-3 | TRBV5-1 | TGCGCCAGCAGCGGCGCAGACAGGGAGGGTTACTCTGGAAACACCATATATTTT | CASSGADREGYSGNTIYF
- | many | TRBJ2-2 | TRBV4-1 | TGCGCCAGCAGCCAAGATTCGGCGACAGCAAACACCGGGGAGCTGTTTTTT | CASSQDSATANTGELFF
- | many | TRBJ2-7 | TRBV7-9 | TGTGCCAGCAGCCCTCGCGGGGGCATTGGGGAGCAGTACTTC | CASSPRGGIGEQYF
- | - | TRBJ2-4 | TRBV6-5 | TGTGCCAGCATGGGGGGGGCCCTTAAAAACATTCAGTACTTC | CASMGGALKNIQYF
TRBD1 | many | TRBJ1-2 | TRBV6-4 | TGTGCCAGCAGCCACGGGACAGGCCGAGGCTACACCTTC | CASSHGTGRGYTF
TRBD1 | few | TRBJ1-1 | TRBV29-1 | TGCAGCGTTGTGATGGGGGGACAGAACGCTGAAGCTTTCTTT | CSVVMGGQNAEAFF
- | many | TRBJ1-3 | TRBV12-3/TRBV12-4 | TGTGCCAGCAGTCGGGACTCCGGCTCTGGAAACACCATATATTTT | CASSRDSGSGNTIYF
- | many | TRBJ2-2 | TRBV15 | TGTGCCACCAGCAGAGTGGGCATAAACACCGGGGAGCTGTTTTTT | CATSRVGINTGELFF
- | many | TRBJ2-1 | TRBV12-3/TRBV12-4 | TGTGCCAGCAGTTTTCCAGGAAGCTCCTACAATGAGCAGTTCTTC | CASSFPGSSYNEQFF
- | - | TRBJ1-2 | TRBV20-1 | TGCAGTGCTAAACCCAGGGTCCGCTACACCTTC | CSAKPRVRYTF
TRBD2 | many | TRBJ2-1 | TRBV7-9 | TGTGCCAGCAGCTTAGGGCTAGCGGGGGACAATGAGCAGTTCTTC | CASSLGLAGDNEQFF
- | many | TRBJ1-2 | TRBV18 | TGTGCCAGCTCACCGAAAAACCAGAACTATGGCTACACCTTC | CASSPKNQNYGYTF
TRBD2 | many | TRBJ2-1 | TRBV19 | TGTGCCAGTAGTGCAATTAGCGGGGGGGGCAAGCGCAATGAGCAGTTCTTC | CASSAISGGGKRNEQFF
- | many | TRBJ1-5 | TRBV12-3/TRBV12-4 | TGTGCCAGCAGCCCAGTTACGGGGAATCAGCCCCAGCATTTT | CASSPVTGNQPQHF
TRBD2 | many | TRBJ2-2 | TRBV5-5 | TGTGCCAGCAGCTTGGTGCTAGCGGGCAACACCGGGGAGCTGTTTTTT | CASSLVLAGNTGELFF
- | few | TRBJ1-2 | TRBV12-3/TRBV12-4 | TGTGCCAGCAGTCCGGGGTCCCCTTATGGCTACACCTTC | CASSPGSPYGYTF
TRBD1 | - | TRBJ2-2 | TRBV6-5 | TGTGCCAGCAGTTACTCGAACAGGGGCGACACCGGGGAGCTGTTTTTT | CASSYSNRGDTGELFF
- | many | TRBJ2-1 | TRBV4-1 | TGCGCCAGCAGCCAAGTCTTCAATGAGCAGTTCTTC | CASSQVFNEQFF
TRBD1 | many | TRBJ2-1 | TRBV6-5 | TGTGCCAGCAGCTCCGGGACAGGGGGTTACAATGAGCAGTTCTTC | CASSSGTGGYNEQFF
TRBD1 | many | TRBJ1-5 | TRBV28 | TGTGCCAGCAGACGAAGGGGACAGGGGTTCAATCAGCCCCAGCATTTT | CASRRRGQGFNQPQHF
TRBD1 | few | TRBJ1-2 | TRBV12-5 | TGTGCTAGTGTTTCAGGGACAGGGGATGGGTGGAGCTATGGCTACACCTTC | CASVSGTGDGWSYGYTF
- | many | TRBJ1-2 | TRBV2 | TGTGCCAGCAGTGAAGATAGGGCAGGCGCTAACTATGGCTACACCTTC | CASSEDRAGANYGYTF
- | many | TRBJ2-1 | TRBV5-1 | TGCGCCAGCAGCTTGGGTACAGGGCGGTGGAATGAGCAGTTCTTC | CASSLGTGRWNEQFF
TRBD1 | many | TRBJ2-7 | TRBV12-3/TRBV12-4 | TGTGCCAGCAGAGGACAGGGGGCGATGGAGCAGTACTTC | CASRGQGAMEQYF
TRBD2 | many | TRBJ2-1 | TRBV7-9 | TGTGCCAGCAGCTCCACCTTAGCGGGGGCCTCAAATGAGCAGTTCTTC | CASSSTLAGASNEQFF
- | many | TRBJ1-1 | TRBV10-1 | TGCGCCAGCAGTGAGTCAGGGGCCGTTAACACTGAAGCTTTCTTT | CASSESGAVNTEAFF
- | many | TRBJ1-1 | TRBV7-9 | TGTGCCAGCGGTATCGGGGTTCCGTCGGACACTGAAGCTTTCTTT | CASGIGVPSDTEAFF
TRBD1 | many | TRBJ1-4 | TRBV4-3 | TGCGCCAGCAGCCAAGGGCAGGGGGTTGGTGAAAAACTGTTTTTT | CASSQGQGVGEKLFF
- | few | TRBJ1-5 | TRBV7-2 | TGTGCCAGCAGCTTAAATCTCTGGCAACATAGCAATCAGCCCCAGCATTTT | CASSLNLWQHSNQPQHF
- | many | TRBJ2-7 | TRBV5-6 | TGTGCCAGCAGCTTAATCGACGAGCAGTACTTC | CASSLIDEQYF
- | many | TRBJ2-3 | TRBV10-2 | TGCGCCAGCAGGGGGCCTCCCACAGATACGCAGTATTTT | CASRGPPTDTQYF